The 5 T cell receptor beta chains listed next were all sequenced from one sample in a study of control samples from healthy donors and cancer patients. Some clones are missing from TCRdb's copy, which holds only in-frame ones; the method was immunoSEQ multiplex PCR. Counted here are roughly 83,000 clones, around 82% occurring once; the ten biggest clones make up about 9.8%. Sequencing was done on a sample of blood. The receptor source for this set is an older woman in good health.

The chain combines TRBV2 with TRBJ1-2, with TRBD1 as a possible D gene (6 bases). The CDR3 is 14 amino acids. Germline V lookup: CDR1 SNHLY, CDR2 FYNNEI. With 6 bases removed from V and 8 bases from J, the gap between germline ends came to 19 bases. The CDR3 region is CASSLLRDIEGYTF. CDR3 sequence (DNA): TGTGCCAGCAGCCTACTACGGGACATAGAAGGCTACACCTTC.

The V gene is TRBV28, the J gene TRBJ2-1; tentatively, D is TRBD1 (5 bases). There are 12 residues in the CDR3. V was clipped by 10 bases and J by 5 bases, with 12 bases between them. Germline CDR1 is MDHEN and CDR2 is SYDVKM. The CDR3 nucleotides are TGTGCCACCAGACAGCTTAACAATGAGCAGTTCTTC. The encoded protein is CATRQLNNEQFF.

The V and J genes are TRBV6-5 and TRBJ2-1; 10 nucleotides match TRBD2. This CDR3 is built from 15 residues. Germline-derived CDR1 and CDR2 are MNHEY and SVGAGI. V lost 5 bases, J lost 3 bases, and 4 bases stayed unmatched. The CDR3 is CASSRSSGSYNEQFF. The DNA of the CDR3 is TGTGCCAGCAGTCGTTCTAGCGGGAGCTACAATGAGCAGTTCTTC.

The chain employs TRBV4-3 and TRBJ2-1; tentative D call: TRBD2 (5 bases). CDR3 length: 16 residues. Germline V gives CDR1 LGHNA, CDR2 YSLEER. V gave up 1 base and J gave up 4 bases, with 14 bases separating them. The CDR3, as DNA: TGCGCCAGCAGCCAAGGCGGAGGTGATGGTTACAATGAGCAGTTCTTC. It is translated as CASSQGGGDGYNEQFF.

The chain joins TRBV7-9 to TRBJ2-5; D perhaps matches TRBD2 (5 bases). The V gene lost 4 bases and the J gene lost 6 bases, with 12 bases spanning the gap. This CDR3 has 13 amino acids. CDR1 and CDR2 from the germline V gene are SEHNR and FQNEAQ (reference sequence). The CDR3 reads CASSWWESQTQYF. CDR3 nucleotides: TGTGCCAGCAGCTGGTGGGAGTCGCAGACCCAGTACTTC.